The clone carrying this T cell receptor beta chain was counted at least ten times. This specimen comes from a study of T cells in Graves' hyperthyroidism and ophthalmopathy. V was pared by 6 bases and J by 3 bases, with 12 bases between. The germline gives CDR1 WNHNN, CDR2 SYGVQD (reference sequence). The CDR3 covers 13 residues. Amplified TCR beta CDR3 regions came from RNA transcripts. HTBI primers were employed in a first-round RT-PCR of the TCR CDR3. TCRdb reprocessed the multiplex PCR reads via MiXCR and lists one record per CDR3 protein. The data contain 730,000 or so distinct CDR3 sequences, 18% of them singletons.

The sequence was collected from a woman in her forties or fifties with Graves' hyperthyroidism that later progressed to Graves' ophthalmopathy. J is TRBJ2-7 and V is TRBV10-1; D unresolved. What was sequenced was blood. The CDR3 DNA reads TGCGCCAGCAGCGTGGGGAAAAACTACGAGCAGTACTTC. It codes for CASSVGKNYEQYF.